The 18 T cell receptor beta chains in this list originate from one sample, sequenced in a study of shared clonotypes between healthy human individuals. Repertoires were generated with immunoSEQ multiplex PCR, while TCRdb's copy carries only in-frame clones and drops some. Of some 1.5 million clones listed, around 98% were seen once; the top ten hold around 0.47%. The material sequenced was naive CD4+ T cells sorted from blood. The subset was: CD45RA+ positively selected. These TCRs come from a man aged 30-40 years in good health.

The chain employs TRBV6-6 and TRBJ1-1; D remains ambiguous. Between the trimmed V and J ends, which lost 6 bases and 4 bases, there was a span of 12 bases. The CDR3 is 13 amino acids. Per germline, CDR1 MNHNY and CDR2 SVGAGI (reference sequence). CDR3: CASSEGRSTEAFF. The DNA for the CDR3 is TGTGCCAGCAGCGAAGGGCGGTCCACTGAAGCTTTCTTT.

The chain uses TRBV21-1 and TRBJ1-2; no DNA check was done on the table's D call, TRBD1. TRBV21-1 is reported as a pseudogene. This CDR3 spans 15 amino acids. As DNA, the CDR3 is TGTGCCAGCAGCACGAAAGACAGGGGGTTCGACGGCTACACCTTC. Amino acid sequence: CASSTKDRGFDGYTF.

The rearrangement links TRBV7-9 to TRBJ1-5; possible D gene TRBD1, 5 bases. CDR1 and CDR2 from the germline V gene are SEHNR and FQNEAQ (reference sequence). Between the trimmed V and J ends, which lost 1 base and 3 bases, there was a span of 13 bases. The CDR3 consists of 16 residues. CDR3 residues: CASSLGGHYNNQPQHF. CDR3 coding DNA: TGTGCCAGCAGCTTAGGTGGACACTATAACAATCAGCCCCAGCATTTT.

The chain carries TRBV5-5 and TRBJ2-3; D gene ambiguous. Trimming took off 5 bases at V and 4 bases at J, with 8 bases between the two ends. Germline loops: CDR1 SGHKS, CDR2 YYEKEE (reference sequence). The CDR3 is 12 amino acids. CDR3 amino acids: CASSPEADTQYF. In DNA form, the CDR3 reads TGTGCCAGCAGTCCTGAGGCAGATACGCAGTATTTT. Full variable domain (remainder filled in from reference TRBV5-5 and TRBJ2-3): DAGVTQSPTHLIKTRGQQVTLRCSPISGHKSVSWYQQVLGQGPQFIFQYYEKEERGRGNFPDRFSARQFPNYSSELNVNALLLGDSALYLCASSPEADTQYFGPGTRLTVL.

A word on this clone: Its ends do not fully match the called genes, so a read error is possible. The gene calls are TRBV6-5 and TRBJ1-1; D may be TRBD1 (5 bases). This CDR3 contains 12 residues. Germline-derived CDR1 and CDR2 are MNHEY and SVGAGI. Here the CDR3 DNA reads TGTGCCAGCAGTCCTAGGGACGAGTCGGTATCTTTT. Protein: CASSPRDESVSF.

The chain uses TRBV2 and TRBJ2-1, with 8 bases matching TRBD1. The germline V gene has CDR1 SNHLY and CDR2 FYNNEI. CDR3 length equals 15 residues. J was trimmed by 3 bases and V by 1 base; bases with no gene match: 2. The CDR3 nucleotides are TGTGCCAGCAGTGAAGATGGACAGGGCTACAATGAGCAGTTCTTC. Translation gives CASSEDGQGYNEQFF.

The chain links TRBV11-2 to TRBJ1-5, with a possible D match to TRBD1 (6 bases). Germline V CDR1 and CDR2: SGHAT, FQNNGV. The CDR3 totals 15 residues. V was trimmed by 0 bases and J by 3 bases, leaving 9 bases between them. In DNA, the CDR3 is TGTGCCAGCAGCTTAGATTGGGGGCACAATCAGCCCCAGCATTTT. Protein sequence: CASSLDWGHNQPQHF. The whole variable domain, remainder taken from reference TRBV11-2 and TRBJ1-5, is EAGVAQSPRYKIIEKRQSVAFWCNPISGHATLYWYQQILGQGPKLLIQFQNNGVVDDSQLPKDRFSAERLKGVDSTLKIQPAKLEDSAVYLCASSLDWGHNQPQHFGDGTRLSIL.

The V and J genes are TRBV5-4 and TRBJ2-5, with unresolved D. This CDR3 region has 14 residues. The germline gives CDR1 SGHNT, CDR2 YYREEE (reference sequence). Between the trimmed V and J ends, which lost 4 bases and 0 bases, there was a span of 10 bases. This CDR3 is CASSTTVNQETQYF. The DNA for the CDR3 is TGTGCCAGCAGCACTACAGTTAACCAAGAGACCCAGTACTTC.

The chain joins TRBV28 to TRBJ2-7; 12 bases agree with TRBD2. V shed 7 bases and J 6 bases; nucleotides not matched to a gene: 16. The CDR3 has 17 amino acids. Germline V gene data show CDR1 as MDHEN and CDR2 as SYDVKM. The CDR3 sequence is CASMGLAGGPVSREQYF. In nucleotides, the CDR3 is TGTGCCAGCATGGGTCTAGCGGGAGGGCCAGTTTCGCGCGAGCAGTACTTC.

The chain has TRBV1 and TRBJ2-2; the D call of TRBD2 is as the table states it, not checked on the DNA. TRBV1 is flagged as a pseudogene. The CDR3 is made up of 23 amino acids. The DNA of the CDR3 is TGCACCAGCAGCCAATTAGAAGCAACCAGACTATCGGGCCGCGGAGGCAACACCGGGGAGCTGTTTTTT. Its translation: CTSSQLEATRLSGRGGNTGELFF.

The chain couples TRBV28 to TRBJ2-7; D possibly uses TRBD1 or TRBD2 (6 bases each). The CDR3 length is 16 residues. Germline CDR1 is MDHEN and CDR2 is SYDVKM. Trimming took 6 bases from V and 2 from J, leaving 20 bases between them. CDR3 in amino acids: CASSNSGAPGTYEQYF. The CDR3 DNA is TGTGCCAGCAGCAACTCGGGGGCCCCGGGGACCTACGAGCAGTACTTC.

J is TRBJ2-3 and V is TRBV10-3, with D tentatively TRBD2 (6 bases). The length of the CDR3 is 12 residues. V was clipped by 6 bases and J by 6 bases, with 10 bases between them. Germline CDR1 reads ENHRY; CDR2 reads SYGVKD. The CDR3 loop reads CAIRDYGDTQYF. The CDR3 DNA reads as TGTGCCATCAGGGACTATGGGGATACGCAGTATTTT.

The CDR3 nucleotides are TGCAGCGTTGAAGTTCCACAGCAGTTCTTC. Amino acid sequence: CSVEVPQQFF. The chain recombines TRBV29-1 with TRBJ2-1, with D hard to call. This CDR3 region has 10 residues. V lost 1 base to trimming and J lost 11 bases, with 6 bases between them. Germline V gene data show CDR1 as SQVTM and CDR2 as ANQGSEA.

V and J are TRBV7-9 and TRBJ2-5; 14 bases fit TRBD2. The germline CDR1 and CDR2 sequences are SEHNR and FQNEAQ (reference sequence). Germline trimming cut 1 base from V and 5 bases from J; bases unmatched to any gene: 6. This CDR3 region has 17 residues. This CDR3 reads CASSLGGLAGGTETQYF. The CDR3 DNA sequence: TGTGCCAGCAGCTTAGGCGGACTAGCGGGAGGTACGGAGACCCAGTACTTC.

CDR3 amino acids: CASSPVPGQGFYIQYF. Here the CDR3 DNA reads TGTGCCAGCAGCCCGGTACCCGGACAGGGTTTTTACATTCAGTACTTC. The rearrangement links TRBV5-8 to TRBJ2-4; TRBD1 aligns across 8 bases. The germline V gene has CDR1 SGHTS and CDR2 YDEGEE. The CDR3 is 16 amino acids. V lost 4 bases to trimming and J lost 8 bases; unmatched junction nucleotides: 14.

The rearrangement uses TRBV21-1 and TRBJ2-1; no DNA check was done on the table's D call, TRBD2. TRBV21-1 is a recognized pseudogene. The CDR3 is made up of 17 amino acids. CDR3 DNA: TGTGCCAGCAGCAAAGCGGTCACTACCGAATATCACAATGAGCAGTTCTTC. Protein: CASSKAVTTEYHNEQFF.

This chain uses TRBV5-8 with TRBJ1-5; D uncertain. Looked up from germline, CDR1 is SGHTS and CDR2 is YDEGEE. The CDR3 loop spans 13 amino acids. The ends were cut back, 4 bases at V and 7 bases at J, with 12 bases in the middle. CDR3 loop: CASSQLMRQPQHF. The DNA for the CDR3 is TGTGCCAGCAGCCAACTGATGCGACAGCCCCAGCATTTT.

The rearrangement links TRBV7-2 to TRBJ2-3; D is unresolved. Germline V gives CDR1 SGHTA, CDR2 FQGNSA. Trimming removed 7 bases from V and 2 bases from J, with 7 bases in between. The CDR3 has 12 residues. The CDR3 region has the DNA TGTGCCAGCAACGCTGCCACAGATACGCAGTATTTT. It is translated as CASNAATDTQYF.